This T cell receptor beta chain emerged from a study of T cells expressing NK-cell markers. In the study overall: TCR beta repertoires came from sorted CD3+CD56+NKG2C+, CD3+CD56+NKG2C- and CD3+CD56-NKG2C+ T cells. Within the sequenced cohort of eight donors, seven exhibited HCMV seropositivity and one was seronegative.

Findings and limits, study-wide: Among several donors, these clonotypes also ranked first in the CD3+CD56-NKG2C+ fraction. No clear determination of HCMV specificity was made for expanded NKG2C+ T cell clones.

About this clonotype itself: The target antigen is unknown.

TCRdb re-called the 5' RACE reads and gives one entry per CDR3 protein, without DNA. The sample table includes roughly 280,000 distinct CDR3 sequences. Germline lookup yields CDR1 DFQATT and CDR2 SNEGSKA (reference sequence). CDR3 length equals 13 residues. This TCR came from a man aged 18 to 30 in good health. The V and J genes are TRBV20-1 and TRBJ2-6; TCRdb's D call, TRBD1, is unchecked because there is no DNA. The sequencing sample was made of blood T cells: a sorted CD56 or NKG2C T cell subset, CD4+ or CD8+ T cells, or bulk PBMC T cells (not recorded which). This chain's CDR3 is CSAQTPGANVLTF.